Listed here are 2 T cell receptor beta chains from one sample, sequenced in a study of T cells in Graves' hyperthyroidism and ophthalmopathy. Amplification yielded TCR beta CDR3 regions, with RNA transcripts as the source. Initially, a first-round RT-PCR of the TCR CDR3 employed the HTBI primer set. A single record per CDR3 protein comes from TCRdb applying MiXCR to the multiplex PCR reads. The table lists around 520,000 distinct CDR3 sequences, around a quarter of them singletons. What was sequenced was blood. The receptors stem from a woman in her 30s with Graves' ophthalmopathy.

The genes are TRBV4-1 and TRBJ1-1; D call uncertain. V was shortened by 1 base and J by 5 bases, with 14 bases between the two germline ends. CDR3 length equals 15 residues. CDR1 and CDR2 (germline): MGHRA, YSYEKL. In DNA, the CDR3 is TGCGCCAGCAGCCAAGTACTCGACATTTGGACTGAAGCTTTCTTT. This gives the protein CASSQVLDIWTEAFF.

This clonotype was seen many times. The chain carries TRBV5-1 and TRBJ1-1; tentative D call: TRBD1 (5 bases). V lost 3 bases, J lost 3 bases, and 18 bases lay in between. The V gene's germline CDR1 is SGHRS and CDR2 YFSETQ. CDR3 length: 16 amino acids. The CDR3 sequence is CASSWRGDRKDTEAFF. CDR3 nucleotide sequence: TGCGCCAGCAGCTGGAGGGGTGACAGAAAGGACACTGAAGCTTTCTTT.